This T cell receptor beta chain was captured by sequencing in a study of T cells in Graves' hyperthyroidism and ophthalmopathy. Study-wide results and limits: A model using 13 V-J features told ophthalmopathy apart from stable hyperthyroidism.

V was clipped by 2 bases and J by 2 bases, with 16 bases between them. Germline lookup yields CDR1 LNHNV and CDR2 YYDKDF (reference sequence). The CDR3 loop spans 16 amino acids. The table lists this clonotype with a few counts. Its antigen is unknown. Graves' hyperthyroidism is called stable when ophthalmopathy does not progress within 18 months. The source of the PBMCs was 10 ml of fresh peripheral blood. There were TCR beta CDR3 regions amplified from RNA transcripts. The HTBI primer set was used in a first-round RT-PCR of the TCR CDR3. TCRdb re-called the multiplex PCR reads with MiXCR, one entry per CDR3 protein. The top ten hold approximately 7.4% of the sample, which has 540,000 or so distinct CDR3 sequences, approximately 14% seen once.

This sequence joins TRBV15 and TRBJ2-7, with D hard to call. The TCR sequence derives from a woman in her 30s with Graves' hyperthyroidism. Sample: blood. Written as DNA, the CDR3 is TGTGCCACCAGCAGACATTCCATCACTGTCACCTACGAGCAGTACTTC. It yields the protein CATSRHSITVTYEQYF.